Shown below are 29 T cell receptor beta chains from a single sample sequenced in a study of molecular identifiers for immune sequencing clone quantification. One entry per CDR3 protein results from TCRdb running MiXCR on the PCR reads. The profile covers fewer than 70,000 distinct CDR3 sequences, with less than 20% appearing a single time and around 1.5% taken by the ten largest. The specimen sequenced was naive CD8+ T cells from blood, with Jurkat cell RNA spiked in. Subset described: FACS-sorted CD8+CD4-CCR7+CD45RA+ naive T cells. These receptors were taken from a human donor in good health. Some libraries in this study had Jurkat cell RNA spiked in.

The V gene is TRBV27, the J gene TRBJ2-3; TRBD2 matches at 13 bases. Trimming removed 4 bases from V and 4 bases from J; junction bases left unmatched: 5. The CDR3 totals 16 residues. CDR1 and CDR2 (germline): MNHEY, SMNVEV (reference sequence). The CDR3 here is CASSSRLAGGPDTQYF. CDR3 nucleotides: TGTGCCAGCAGTTCTCGACTAGCGGGAGGACCAGATACGCAGTATTTT.

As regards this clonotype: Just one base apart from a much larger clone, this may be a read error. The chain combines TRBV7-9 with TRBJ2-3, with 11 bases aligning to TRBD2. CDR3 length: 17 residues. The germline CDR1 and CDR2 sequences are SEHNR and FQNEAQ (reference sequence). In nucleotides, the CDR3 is TGTGCCAACAGCTTATCCGAGACTAGCGGGGCGACAGATACGCAGTATTTT. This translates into CANSLSETSGATDTQYF.

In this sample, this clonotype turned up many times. CDR3 sequence (DNA): TGTGCCAGCAGCTTGGGCAGTGGGTCGTCCGGGGAGCTGTTTTTT. It yields the protein CASSLGSGSSGELFF. This rearrangement joins TRBV5-4 to TRBJ2-2; D unclear. The CDR3 is 15 residues long. V was pared by 0 bases and J by 6 bases, with 12 bases between. CDR1 and CDR2 (germline): SGHNT, YYREEE (reference sequence).

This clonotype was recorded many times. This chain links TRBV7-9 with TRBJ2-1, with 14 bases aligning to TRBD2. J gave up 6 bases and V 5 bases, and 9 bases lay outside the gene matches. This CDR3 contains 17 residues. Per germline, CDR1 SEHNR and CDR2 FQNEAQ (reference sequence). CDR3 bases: TGTGCCAGCAGCGGACTAGCGGGAGGAGGGCAAATCAATGAGCAGTTCTTC. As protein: CASSGLAGGGQINEQFF.

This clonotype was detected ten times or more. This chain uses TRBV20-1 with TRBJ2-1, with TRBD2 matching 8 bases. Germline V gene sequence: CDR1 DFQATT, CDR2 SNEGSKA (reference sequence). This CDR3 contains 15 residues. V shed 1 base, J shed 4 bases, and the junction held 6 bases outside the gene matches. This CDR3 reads CSARGLSGNYNEQFF. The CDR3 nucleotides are TGCAGTGCTAGAGGTCTTAGCGGGAATTACAATGAGCAGTTCTTC.

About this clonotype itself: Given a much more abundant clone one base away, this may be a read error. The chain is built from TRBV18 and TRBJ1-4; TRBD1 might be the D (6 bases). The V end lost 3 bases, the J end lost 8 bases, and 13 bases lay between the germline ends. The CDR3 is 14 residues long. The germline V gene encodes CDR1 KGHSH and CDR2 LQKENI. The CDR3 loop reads CASSPATGGEKLFF. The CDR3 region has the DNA TGTGCCAGCTCACCGGCCACGGGGGGCGAAAAACTGTTTTTT.

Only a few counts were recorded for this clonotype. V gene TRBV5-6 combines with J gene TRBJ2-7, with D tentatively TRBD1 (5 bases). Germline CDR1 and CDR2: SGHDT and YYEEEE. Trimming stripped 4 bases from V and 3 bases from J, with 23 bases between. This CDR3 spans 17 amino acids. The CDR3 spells CASSERRGLTANYEQYF. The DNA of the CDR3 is TGTGCCAGCAGCGAAAGACGAGGATTGACAGCCAACTACGAGCAGTACTTC.

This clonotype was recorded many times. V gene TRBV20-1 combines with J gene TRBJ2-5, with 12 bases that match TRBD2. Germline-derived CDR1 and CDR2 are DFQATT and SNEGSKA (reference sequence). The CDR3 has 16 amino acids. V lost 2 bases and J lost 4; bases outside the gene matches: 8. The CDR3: CSARLLAGGKVETQYF. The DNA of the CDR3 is TGCAGTGCTAGATTGCTAGCGGGAGGGAAGGTAGAGACCCAGTACTTC.

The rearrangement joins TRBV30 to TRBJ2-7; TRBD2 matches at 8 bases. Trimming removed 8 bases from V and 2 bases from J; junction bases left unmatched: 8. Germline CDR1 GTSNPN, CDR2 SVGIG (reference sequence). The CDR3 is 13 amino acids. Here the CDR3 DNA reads TGTGCCCGGGAAGGGACTAGGCCCTACGAGCAGTACTTC. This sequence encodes CAREGTRPYEQYF.

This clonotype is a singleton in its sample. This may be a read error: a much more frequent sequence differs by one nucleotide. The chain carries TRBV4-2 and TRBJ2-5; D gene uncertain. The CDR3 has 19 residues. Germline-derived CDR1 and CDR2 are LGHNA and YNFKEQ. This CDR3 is CSSSQVDWRPPAGEETQYF. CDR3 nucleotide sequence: TGTTCCAGCAGCCAAGTAGATTGGCGACCACCCGCTGGGGAAGAGACCCAGTACTTC.

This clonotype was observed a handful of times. In DNA, the CDR3 is TGTGCCAGCAGCTTGGCGGAGTACAATGAGCAGTTCTTC. Translation gives CASSLAEYNEQFF. V is TRBV7-6 and J is TRBJ2-1; the D is unclear. Germline-derived CDR1 and CDR2 are SGHVS and FNYEAQ. The CDR3 covers 13 residues. The germline V and J ends were trimmed by 3 bases and 4 bases, with 7 bases remaining between them. Variable domain in full (rest from reference TRBV7-6 and TRBJ2-1): GAGVSQSPRYKVTKRGQDVALRCDPISGHVSLYWYRQALGQGPEFLTYFNYEAQQDKSGLPNDRFSAERPEGSISTLTIQRTEQRDSAMYRCASSLAEYNEQFFGPGTRLTVL.

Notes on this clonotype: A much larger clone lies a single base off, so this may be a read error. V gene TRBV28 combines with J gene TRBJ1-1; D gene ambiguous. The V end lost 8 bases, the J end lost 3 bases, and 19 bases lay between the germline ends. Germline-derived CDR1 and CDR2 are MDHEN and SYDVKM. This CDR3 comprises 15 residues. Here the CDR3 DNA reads TGTGCCAGCTCCCTTGCAAGCGAGGTGTACACTGAAGCTTTCTTT. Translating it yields CASSLASEVYTEAFF.

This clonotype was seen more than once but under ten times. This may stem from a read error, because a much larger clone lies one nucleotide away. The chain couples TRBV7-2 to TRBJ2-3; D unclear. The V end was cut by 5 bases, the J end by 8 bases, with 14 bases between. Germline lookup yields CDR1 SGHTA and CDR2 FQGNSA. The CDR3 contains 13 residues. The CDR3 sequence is CASSPSSSGTQYF. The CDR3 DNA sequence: TGTGCCAGCAGCCCAAGTTCTTCAGGTACGCAGTATTTT.

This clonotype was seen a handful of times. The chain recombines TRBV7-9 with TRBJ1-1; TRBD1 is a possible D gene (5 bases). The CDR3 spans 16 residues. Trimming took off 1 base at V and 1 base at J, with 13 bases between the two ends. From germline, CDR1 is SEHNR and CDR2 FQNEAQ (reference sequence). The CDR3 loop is CASSLGPGGENTEAFF. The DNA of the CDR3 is TGTGCCAGCAGCTTAGGCCCCGGGGGGGAGAACACTGAAGCTTTCTTT.

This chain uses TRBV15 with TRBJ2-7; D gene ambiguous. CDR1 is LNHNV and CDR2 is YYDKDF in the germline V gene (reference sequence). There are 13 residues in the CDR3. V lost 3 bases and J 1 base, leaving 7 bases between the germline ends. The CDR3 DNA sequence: TGTGCCACCAGCAGGTCCGAATCCTACGAGCAGTACTTC. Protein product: CATSRSESYEQYF.

CDR3 coding DNA: TGTGCCAGCACCACGGATTGGTTGAACACTGAAGCTTTCTTT. It translates to CASTTDWLNTEAFF. This rearrangement joins TRBV6-2 or TRBV6-3 to TRBJ1-1, with D hard to call. The CDR3 length is 14 residues. Per the germline V gene, CDR1 is MNHEY and CDR2 is SVGEGT. V lost 7 bases, J lost 0 bases, and 12 bases lay in between.

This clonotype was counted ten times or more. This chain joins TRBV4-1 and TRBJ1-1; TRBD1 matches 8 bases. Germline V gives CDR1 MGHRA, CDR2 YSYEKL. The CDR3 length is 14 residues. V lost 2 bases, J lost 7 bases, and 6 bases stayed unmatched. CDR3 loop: CASSQMGQEYEAFF. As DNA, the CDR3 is TGCGCCAGCAGCCAAATGGGACAGGAGTATGAAGCTTTCTTT.

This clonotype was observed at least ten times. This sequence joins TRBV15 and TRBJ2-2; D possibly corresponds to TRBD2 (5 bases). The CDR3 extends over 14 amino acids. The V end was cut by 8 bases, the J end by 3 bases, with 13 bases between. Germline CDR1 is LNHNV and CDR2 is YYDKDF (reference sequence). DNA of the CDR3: TGTGCCACCCACCGCGGAGGATACACCGGGGAGCTGTTTTTT. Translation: CATHRGGYTGELFF.

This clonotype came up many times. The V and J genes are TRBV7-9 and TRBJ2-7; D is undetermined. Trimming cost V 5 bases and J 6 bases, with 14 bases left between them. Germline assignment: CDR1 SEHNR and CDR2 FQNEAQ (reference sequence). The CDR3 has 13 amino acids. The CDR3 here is CASSPNPLGEQYF. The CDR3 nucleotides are TGTGCCAGCAGCCCTAACCCTTTGGGCGAGCAGTACTTC.

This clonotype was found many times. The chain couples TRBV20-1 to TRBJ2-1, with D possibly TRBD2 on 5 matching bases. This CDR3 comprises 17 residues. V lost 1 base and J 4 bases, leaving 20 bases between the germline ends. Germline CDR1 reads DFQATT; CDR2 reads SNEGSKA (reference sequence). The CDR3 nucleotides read TGCAGTGCTAGAGCCATACTAGAGACCATAGCGTACAATGAGCAGTTCTTC. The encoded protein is CSARAILETIAYNEQFF.

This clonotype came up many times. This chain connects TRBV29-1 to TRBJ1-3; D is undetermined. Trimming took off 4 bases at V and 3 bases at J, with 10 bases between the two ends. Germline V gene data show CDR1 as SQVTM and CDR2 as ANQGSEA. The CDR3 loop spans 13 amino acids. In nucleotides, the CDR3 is TGCAGCGTTGGGGGAGGGAATGGAAACACCATATATTTT. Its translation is CSVGGGNGNTIYF.

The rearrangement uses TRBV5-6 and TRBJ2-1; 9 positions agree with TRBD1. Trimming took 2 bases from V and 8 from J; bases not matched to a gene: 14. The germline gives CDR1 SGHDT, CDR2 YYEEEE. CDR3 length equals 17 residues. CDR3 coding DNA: TGTGCCAGCAGCTTCCAAGGGGGGACAGGGCCTTTTGATGAGCAGTTCTTC. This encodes CASSFQGGTGPFDEQFF.

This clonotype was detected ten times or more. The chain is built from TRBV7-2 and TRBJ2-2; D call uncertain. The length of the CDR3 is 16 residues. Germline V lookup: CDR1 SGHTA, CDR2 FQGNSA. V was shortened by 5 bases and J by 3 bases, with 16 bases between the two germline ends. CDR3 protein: CASSRTVVWDTGELFF. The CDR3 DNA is TGTGCCAGCAGCCGTACGGTGGTTTGGGACACCGGGGAGCTGTTTTTT.

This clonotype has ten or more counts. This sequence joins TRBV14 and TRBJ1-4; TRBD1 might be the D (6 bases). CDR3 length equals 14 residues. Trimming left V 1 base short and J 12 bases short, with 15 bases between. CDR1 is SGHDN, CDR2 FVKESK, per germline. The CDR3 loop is CASSQGGLQRELFF. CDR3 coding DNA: TGTGCCAGCAGCCAAGGGGGGCTCCAACGAGAACTGTTTTTT.

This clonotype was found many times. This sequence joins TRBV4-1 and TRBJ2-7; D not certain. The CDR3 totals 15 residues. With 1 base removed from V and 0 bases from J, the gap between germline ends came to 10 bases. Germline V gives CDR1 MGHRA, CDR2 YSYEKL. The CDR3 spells CASSQVPRSSYEQYF. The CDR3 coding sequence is TGCGCCAGCAGCCAAGTCCCTCGAAGCTCCTACGAGCAGTACTTC.

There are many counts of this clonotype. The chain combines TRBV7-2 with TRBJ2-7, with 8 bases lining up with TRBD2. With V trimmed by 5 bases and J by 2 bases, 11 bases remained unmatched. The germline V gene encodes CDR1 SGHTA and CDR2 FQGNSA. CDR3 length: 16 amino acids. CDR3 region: CASSQTPGTRTYEQYF. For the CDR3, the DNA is TGTGCCAGCAGCCAGACCCCCGGGACTAGAACCTACGAGCAGTACTTC.

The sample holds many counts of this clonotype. The CDR3 DNA follows: TGTGCCAGTAGTATACAGGGGGCCTTGAACACTGAAGCTTTCTTT. Protein sequence: CASSIQGALNTEAFF. V gene TRBV19 combines with J gene TRBJ1-1; 8 positions match TRBD1. Looked up from germline, CDR1 is LNHDA and CDR2 is SQIVND (reference sequence). V lost 2 bases to trimming and J lost 0 bases; unmatched junction nucleotides: 2. The CDR3 runs to 15 residues.

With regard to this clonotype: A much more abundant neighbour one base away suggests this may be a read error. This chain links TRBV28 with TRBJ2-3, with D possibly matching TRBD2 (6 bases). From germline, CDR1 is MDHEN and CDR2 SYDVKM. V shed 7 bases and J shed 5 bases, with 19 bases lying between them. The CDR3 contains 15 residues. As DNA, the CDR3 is TGTGCCAGCACCTTCTCGGAGGGAGACCTAGATACGCAGTATTTT. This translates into CASTFSEGDLDTQYF.

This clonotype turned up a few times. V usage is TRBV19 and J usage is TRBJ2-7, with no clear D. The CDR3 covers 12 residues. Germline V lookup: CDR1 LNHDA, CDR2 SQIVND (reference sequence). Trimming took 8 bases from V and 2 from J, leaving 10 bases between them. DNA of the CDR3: TGTGCCAGTGGTAATAGCCCCTACGAGCAGTACTTC. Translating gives CASGNSPYEQYF.